This record looks at one T cell receptor beta chain sequence and its context. The data were obtained in a study of cytomegalovirus exposure and HLA in healthy donors. 60 Vbeta and 13 Jbeta primers were used in PCR. TCRdb's copy holds only in-frame clones and misses some; the assay was immunoSEQ multiplex PCR. The sample includes 50,000 to 60,000 clones, about three quarters seen only once; the top ten take nearly 3%. V lost 5 bases and J lost 2, with 17 bases in between. The CDR3 sequence is 16 residues long. Germline values: CDR1 SGHVS, CDR2 FQNEAQ. Material: PBMCs. The V gene is TRBV7-8, the J gene TRBJ2-3; tentative D call: TRBD1 (6 bases). This TCR derives from a man aged 18 to 30 in good health and CMV-seronegative. The CDR3 sequence: CASSPRVGAFTDTQYF. DNA for the CDR3: TGTGCCAGCAGCCCACGGGTGGGGGCTTTCACAGATACGCAGTATTTT.